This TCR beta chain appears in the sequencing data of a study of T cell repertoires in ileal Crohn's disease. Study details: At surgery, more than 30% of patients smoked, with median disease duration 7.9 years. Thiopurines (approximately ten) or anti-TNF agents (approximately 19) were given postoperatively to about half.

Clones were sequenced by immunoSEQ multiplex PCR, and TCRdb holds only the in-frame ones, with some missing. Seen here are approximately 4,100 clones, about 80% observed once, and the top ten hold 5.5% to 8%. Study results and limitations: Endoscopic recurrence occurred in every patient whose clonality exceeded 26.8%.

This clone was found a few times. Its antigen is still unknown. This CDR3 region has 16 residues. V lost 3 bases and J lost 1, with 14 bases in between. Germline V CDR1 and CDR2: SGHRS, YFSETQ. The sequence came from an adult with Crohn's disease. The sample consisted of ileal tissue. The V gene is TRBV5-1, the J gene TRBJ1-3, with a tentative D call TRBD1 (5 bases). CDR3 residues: CASSWGGPGSGNTIYF. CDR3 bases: TGCGCCAGCAGCTGGGGGGGTCCTGGGTCTGGAAACACCATATATTTT.